The 7 T cell receptor beta chains reported below all come from one sample, sequenced in a study of blood T cell repertoires in COVID-19. Assay: immunoSEQ multiplex PCR; the TCRdb copy retains only in-frame clones and omits some. The table records 100,000 or so clones, roughly nine tenths of them present only once. The sequenced sample consisted of peripheral blood. The receptors shown here come from a man in his forties or fifties with acute or convalescent COVID-19.

V and J are TRBV19 and TRBJ1-1; 10 bases are shared with TRBD1. The V gene end was trimmed by 4 bases and the J gene end by 3 bases; junction bases not matched to a gene: 8. CDR3 length: 16 amino acids. Germline V CDR1 and CDR2: LNHDA, SQIVND (reference sequence). The CDR3 nucleotides read TGTGCCAGTAGTAGAAGACAGGGGGCATACGACACTGAAGCTTTCTTT. It specifies CASSRRQGAYDTEAFF.

In this sample, this clone turned up a few times. The chain uses TRBV5-1 and TRBJ2-3, with TRBD2 as a possible D gene (6 bases). V lost 1 base and J 2 bases, leaving 11 bases between the germline ends. The CDR3 contains 15 residues. Germline V gene sequence: CDR1 SGHRS, CDR2 YFSETQ. CDR3 sequence: CASSLRGVPTDTQYF. The CDR3 nucleotides read TGCGCCAGCAGCTTGCGCGGGGTCCCCACAGATACGCAGTATTTT.

J is TRBJ1-2 and V is TRBV4-2; D might be TRBD1 (6 bases). The germline V and J ends were trimmed by 3 bases and 8 bases, with 13 bases remaining between them. The CDR3 length is 13 residues. Germline loops: CDR1 LGHNA, CDR2 YNFKEQ. The CDR3 is CASSQDYRVGYTF. CDR3 DNA sequence: TGTGCCAGCAGCCAGGATTACAGGGTCGGCTACACCTTC.

The chain couples TRBV27 to TRBJ1-5, with a weak D call TRBD1 (5 bases). V was cut by 4 bases and J by 3 bases, with 10 bases left in between. The CDR3 is 14 residues long. Germline V gene sequence: CDR1 MNHEY, CDR2 SMNVEV (reference sequence). The CDR3, as DNA: TGTGCCAGCAGTTCCTCAGGGAACAATCAGCCCCAGCATTTT. Its protein product is CASSSSGNNQPQHF.

The chain combines TRBV6-5 with TRBJ1-6, with 8 bases that match TRBD1. The CDR3 has 15 residues. V dropped 7 bases and J dropped 5; count of bases not matched to a gene: 7. Per germline, CDR1 MNHEY and CDR2 SVGAGI. This chain's CDR3 is CASKPTGGNNSPLHF. Written as DNA, the CDR3 is TGTGCCAGCAAGCCTACAGGGGGGAATAATTCACCCCTCCACTTT.

V usage is TRBV3-1 (or the pseudogene TRBV3-2) and J usage is TRBJ2-1; a possible D gene is TRBD1 (5 bases). Trimming left V 4 bases short and J 3 bases short, with 16 bases between. There are 16 residues in the CDR3. Per the germline V gene, CDR1 is LGHDT and CDR2 is YNNKEL (reference sequence). CDR3 in amino acids: CASSLGPGPFYNEQFF. The CDR3 DNA is TGTGCCAGCAGCCTGGGGCCGGGTCCCTTCTACAATGAGCAGTTCTTC.

The chain couples TRBV19 to TRBJ1-3; 7 positions agree with TRBD1. Germline lookup yields CDR1 LNHDA and CDR2 SQIVND (reference sequence). V lost 4 bases to trimming and J lost 2 bases; unmatched junction nucleotides: 2. The CDR3 loop spans 14 amino acids. CDR3 region: CASSTGTAGNTIYF. The CDR3 nucleotides are TGTGCCAGTAGTACCGGGACAGCTGGAAACACCATATATTTT.